Here is one T cell receptor beta chain with its context. Its antigen is not identified. This entry comes from a study of OX40 agonist ivuxolimab in advanced cancers. Turning to the study itself: Patients were 65% to 85% male with ages about 23 to 79, mean about 65. People who had prior anti-PD-1, anti-PD-L1 or anti-CTLA-4 therapy could take part, and less than 50% had some.

Germline CDR1 and CDR2: MGHRA and YSYEKL. Trimming pared 0 bases from V and 0 bases from J, leaving 9 bases between. This CDR3 has 16 residues. Autoimmune disease history or systemic immunosuppression meant exclusion. Measured with immunoSEQ multiplex PCR; TCRdb has only the in-frame clones, and not every one. Of roughly 50,000 clones in the sample, less than 95% were seen once. Study results and limitations: Some nonresponders also had low normalized T-cell clonal expansion.

The starting material was CD4+ or CD8+ T cells sorted from blood, obtained in a trial of the OX40 agonist ivuxolimab. The chain is built from TRBV4-1 and TRBJ1-3; D is uncertain. The TCR sequence derives from an adult with an advanced solid tumor such as melanoma, head and neck, liver or kidney cancer. As DNA, the CDR3 is TGCGCCAGCAGCCAAGAAAGTCTCCGCTCTGGAAACACCATATATTTT. It yields the protein CASSQESLRSGNTIYF.